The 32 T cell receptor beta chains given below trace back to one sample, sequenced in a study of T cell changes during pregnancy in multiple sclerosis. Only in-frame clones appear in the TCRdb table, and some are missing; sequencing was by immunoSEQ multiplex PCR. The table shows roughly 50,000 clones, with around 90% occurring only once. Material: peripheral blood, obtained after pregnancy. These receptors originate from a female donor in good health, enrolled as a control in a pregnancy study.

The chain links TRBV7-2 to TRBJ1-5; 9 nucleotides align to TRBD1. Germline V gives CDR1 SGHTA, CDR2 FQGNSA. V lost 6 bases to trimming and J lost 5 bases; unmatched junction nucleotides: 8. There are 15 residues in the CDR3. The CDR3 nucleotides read TGTGCCAGCAGAAAGGACAGGGGAGTTGATCAGCCCCAGCATTTT. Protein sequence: CASRKDRGVDQPQHF.

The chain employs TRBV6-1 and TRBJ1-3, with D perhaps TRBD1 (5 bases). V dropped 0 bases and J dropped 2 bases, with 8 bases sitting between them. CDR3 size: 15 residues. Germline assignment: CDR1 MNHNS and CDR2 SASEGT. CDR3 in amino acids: CASSEARVPGNTIYF. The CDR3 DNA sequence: TGTGCCAGCAGTGAAGCCAGGGTACCTGGAAACACCATATATTTT.

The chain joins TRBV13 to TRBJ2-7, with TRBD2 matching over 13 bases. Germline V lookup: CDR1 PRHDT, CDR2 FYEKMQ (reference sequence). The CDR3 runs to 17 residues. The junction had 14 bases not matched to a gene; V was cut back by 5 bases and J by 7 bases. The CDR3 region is CASSPPETSGGRREQYF. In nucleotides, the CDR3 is TGTGCCAGCAGCCCGCCGGAGACTAGCGGGGGGAGGCGGGAGCAGTACTTC.

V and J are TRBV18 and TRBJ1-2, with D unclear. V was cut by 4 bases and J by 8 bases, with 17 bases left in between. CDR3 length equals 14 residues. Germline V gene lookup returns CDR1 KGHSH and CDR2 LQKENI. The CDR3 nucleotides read TGTGCCAGCTCACAAAGCGGGAGTTTGGAGGGCTACACCTTC. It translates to CASSQSGSLEGYTF.

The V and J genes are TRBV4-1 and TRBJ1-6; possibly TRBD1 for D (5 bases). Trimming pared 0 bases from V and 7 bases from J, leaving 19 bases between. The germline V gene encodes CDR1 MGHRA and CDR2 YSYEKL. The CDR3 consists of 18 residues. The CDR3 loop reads CASSQDSYGALGNSPLHF. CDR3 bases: TGCGCCAGCAGCCAAGATTCCTATGGGGCCCTGGGGAATTCACCCCTCCACTTT.

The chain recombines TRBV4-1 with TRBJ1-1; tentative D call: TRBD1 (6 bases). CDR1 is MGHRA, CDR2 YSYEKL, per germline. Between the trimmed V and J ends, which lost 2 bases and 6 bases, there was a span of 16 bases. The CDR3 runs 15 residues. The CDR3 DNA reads TGCGCCAGCAGCCAACCCACAGGGCGCCGTCCTGAAGCTTTCTTT. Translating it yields CASSQPTGRRPEAFF.

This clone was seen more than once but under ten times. CDR3 bases: TGCGCCAGCAGCCGAAGAGGTGCGAACACTGAAGCTTTCTTT. This sequence encodes CASSRRGANTEAFF. This rearrangement joins TRBV4-1 to TRBJ1-1; D remains ambiguous. This CDR3 spans 14 amino acids. Germline values: CDR1 MGHRA, CDR2 YSYEKL. V was trimmed by 4 bases and J by 1 base, leaving 10 bases between them.

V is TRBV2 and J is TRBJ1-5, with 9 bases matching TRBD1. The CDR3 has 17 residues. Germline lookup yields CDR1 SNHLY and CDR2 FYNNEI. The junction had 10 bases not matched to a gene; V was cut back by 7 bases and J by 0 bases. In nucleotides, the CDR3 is TGTGCCAGCACCACGGGTACAGGGGGCAATAGCAATCAGCCCCAGCATTTT. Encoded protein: CASTTGTGGNSNQPQHF.

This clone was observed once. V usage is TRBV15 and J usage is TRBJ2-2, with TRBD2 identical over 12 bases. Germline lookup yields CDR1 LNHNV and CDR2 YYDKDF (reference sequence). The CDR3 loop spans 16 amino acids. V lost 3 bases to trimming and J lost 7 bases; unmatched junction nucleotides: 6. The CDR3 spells CATSSGLAGLSGELFF. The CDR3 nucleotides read TGTGCCACCAGCAGCGGACTAGCGGGACTGAGCGGGGAGCTGTTTTTT. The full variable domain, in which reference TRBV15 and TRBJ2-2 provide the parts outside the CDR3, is DAMVIQNPRYQVTQFGKPVTLSCSQTLNHNVMYWYQQKSSQAPKLLFHYYDKDFNNEADTPDNFQSRRPNTSFCFLDIRSPGLGDTAMYLCATSSGLAGLSGELFFGEGSRLTVL.

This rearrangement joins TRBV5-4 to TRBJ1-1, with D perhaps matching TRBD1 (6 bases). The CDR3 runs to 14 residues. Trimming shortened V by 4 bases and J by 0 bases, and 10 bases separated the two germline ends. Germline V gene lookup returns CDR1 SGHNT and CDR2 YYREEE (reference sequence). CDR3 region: CASSPRTVNTEAFF. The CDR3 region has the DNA TGTGCCAGCAGCCCCCGGACAGTGAACACTGAAGCTTTCTTT.

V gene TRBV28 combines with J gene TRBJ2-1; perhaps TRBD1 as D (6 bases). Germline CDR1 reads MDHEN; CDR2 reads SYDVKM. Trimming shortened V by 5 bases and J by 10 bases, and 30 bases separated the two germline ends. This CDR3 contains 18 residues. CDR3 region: CASSIPYRVPTPHGEQFF. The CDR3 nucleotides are TGTGCCAGCAGTATACCCTACAGGGTCCCGACCCCCCATGGCGAGCAGTTCTTC.

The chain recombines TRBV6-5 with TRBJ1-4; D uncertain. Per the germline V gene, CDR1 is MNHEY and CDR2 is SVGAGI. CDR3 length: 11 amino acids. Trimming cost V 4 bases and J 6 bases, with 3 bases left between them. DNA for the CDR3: TGTGCCAGCAGTTCGTATGAAAAACTGTTTTTT. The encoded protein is CASSSYEKLFF.

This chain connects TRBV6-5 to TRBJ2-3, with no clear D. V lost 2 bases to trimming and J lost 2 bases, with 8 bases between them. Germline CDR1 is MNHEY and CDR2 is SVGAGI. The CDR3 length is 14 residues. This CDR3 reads CASSYEHATDTQYF. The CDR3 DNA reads TGTGCCAGCAGTTACGAACACGCCACAGATACGCAGTATTTT.

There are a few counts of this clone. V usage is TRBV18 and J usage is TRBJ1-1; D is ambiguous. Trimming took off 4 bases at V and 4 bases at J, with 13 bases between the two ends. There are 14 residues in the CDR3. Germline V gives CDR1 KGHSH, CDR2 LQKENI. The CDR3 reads CASSLGLGGTEAFF. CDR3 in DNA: TGTGCCAGCTCACTCGGTCTTGGCGGCACTGAAGCTTTCTTT.

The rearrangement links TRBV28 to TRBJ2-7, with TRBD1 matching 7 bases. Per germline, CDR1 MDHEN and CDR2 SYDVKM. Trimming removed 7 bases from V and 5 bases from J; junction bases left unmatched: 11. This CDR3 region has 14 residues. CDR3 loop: CASTNRGRVHEQYF. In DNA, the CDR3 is TGTGCCAGCACCAATAGGGGGCGCGTCCACGAGCAGTACTTC.

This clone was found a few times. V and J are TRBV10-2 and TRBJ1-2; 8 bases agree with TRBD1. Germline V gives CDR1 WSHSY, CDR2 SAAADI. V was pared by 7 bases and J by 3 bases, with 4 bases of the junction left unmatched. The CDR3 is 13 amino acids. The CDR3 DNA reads TGCGCCAGCACCCCGACAGGGGACTATGGCTACACCTTC. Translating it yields CASTPTGDYGYTF.

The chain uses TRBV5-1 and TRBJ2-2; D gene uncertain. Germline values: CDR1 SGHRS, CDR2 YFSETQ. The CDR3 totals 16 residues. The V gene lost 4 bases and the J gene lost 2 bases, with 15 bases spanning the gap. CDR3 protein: CASSRSTGRNTGELFF. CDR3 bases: TGCGCCAGCAGCCGCTCAACGGGTCGAAACACCGGGGAGCTGTTTTTT.

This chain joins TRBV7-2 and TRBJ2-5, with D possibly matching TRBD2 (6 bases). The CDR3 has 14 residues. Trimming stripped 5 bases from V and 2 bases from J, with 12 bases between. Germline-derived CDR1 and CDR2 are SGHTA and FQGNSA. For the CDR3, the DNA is TGTGCCAGCAGCCGGGCGGGACGACAAGAGACCCAGTACTTC. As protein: CASSRAGRQETQYF.

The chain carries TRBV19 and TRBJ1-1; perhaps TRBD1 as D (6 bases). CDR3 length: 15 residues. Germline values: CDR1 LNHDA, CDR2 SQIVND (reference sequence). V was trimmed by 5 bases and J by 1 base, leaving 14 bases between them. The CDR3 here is CASSAYRVGNTEAFF. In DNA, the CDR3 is TGTGCCAGTAGTGCATACAGGGTTGGGAACACTGAAGCTTTCTTT.

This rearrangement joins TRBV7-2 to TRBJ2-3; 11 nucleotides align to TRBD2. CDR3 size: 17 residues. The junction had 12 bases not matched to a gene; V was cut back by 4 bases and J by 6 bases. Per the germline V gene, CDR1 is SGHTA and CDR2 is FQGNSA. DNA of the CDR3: TGTGCCAGCAGCTCCCTCTCCCTAGCGGGGGGCGGTGATACGCAGTATTTT. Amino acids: CASSSLSLAGGGDTQYF. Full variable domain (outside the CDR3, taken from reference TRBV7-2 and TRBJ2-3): GAGVSQSPSNKVTEKGKDVELRCDPISGHTALYWYRQSLGQGLEFLIYFQGNSAPDKSGLPSDRFSAERTGGSVSTLTIQRTQQEDSAVYLCASSSLSLAGGGDTQYFGPGTRLTVL.

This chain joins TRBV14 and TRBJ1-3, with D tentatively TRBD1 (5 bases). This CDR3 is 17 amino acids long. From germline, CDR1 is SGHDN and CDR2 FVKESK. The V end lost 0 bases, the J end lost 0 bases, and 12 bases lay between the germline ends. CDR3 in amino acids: CASSQEGPGVSGNTIYF. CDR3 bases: TGTGCCAGCAGCCAAGAGGGGCCGGGCGTCTCTGGAAACACCATATATTTT.

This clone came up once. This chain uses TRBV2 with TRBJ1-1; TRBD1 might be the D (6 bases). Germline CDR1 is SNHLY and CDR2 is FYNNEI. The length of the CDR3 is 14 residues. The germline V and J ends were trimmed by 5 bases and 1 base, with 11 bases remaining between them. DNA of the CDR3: TGTGCCAGCAGTCCCCTGACAGGGAACACTGAAGCTTTCTTT. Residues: CASSPLTGNTEAFF.

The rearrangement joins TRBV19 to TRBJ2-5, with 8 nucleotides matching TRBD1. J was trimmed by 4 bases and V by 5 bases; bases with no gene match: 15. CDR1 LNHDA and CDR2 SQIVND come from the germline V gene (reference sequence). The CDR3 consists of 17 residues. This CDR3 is CASSPRSGTGPGETQYF. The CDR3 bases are TGTGCCAGTAGTCCTCGTTCCGGGACAGGCCCAGGAGAGACCCAGTACTTC.

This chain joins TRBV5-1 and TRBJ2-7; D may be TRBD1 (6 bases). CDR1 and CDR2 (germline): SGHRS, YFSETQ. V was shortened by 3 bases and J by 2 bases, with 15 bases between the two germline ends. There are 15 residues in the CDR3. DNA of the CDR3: TGCGCCAGCAGCTCGAAACAGGGATCCCCCTACGAGCAGTACTTC. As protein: CASSSKQGSPYEQYF.

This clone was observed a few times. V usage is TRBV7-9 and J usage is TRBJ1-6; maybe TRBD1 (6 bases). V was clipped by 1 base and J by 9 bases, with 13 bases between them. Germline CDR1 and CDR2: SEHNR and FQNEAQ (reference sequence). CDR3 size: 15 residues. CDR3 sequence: CASSLVAGARSPLHF. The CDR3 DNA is TGTGCCAGCAGCTTAGTGGCAGGGGCGCGTTCACCCCTCCACTTT.

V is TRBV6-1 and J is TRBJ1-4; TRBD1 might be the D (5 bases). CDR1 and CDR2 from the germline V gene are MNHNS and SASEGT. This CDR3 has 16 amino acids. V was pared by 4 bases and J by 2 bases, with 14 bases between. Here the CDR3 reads CASSGGRATTNEKLFF. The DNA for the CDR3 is TGTGCCAGCAGTGGGGGCAGGGCTACGACTAATGAAAAACTGTTTTTT.

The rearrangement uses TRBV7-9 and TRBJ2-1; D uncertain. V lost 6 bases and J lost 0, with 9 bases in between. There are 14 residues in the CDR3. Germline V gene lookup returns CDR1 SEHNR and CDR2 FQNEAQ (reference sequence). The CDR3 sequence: CASSRKSSYNEQFF. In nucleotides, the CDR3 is TGTGCCAGCAGTCGTAAGAGCTCCTACAATGAGCAGTTCTTC. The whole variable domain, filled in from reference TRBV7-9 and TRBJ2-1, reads DTGVSQNPRHKITKRGQNVTFRCDPISEHNRLYWYRQTLGQGPEFLTYFQNEAQLEKSRLLSDRFSAERPKGSFSTLEIQRTEQGDSAMYLCASSRKSSYNEQFFGPGTRLTVL.

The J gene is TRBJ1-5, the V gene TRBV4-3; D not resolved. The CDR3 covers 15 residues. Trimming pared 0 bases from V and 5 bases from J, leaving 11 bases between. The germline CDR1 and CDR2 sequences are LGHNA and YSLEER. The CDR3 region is CASSQDGRLDQPQHF. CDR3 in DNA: TGCGCCAGCAGCCAAGATGGGAGGTTGGATCAGCCCCAGCATTTT.

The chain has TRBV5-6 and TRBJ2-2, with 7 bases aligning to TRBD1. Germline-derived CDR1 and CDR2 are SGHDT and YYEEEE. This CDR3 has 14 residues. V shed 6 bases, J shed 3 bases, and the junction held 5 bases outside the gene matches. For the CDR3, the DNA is TGTGCCAGCACCACCACAGGGGACACCGGGGAGCTGTTTTTT. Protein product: CASTTTGDTGELFF.

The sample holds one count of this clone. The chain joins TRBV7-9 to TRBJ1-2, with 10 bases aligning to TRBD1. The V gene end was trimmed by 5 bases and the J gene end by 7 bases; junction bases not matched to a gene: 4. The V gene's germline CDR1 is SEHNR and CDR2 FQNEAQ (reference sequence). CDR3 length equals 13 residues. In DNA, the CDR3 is TGTGCCAGCAGCCCGACAGGGGGCTTTGGCTACACCTTC. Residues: CASSPTGGFGYTF. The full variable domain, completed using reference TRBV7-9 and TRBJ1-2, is DTGVSQNPRHKITKRGQNVTFRCDPISEHNRLYWYRQTLGQGPEFLTYFQNEAQLEKSRLLSDRFSAERPKGSFSTLEIQRTEQGDSAMYLCASSPTGGFGYTFGSGTRLTVV.

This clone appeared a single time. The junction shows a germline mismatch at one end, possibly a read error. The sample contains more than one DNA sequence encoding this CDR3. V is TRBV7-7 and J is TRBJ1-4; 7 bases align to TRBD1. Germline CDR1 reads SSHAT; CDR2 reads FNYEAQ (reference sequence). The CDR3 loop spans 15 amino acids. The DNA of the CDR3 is TGTGCTAGCAGCCCCCGACAGGGAACTAATGAAAAACTGTTTTTT. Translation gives CASSPRQGTNEKLFF.

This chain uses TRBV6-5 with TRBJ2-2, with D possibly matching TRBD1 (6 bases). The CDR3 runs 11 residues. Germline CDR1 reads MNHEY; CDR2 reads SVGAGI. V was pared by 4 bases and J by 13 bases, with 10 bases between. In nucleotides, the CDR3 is TGTGCCAGCAGTTTTACAGGGTTGCTGTTTTTT. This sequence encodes CASSFTGLLFF.